This T cell receptor beta chain was observed in a study of blood T cell repertoires in COVID-19. Study-level background: Both acute and convalescent COVID-19 samples were obtained from the United States, Italy and Spain. T cells, B-cell-depleted T cells, or PBMCs supplied cDNA or gDNA.

CDR1 and CDR2 from the germline V gene are SGHKS and YYEKEE (reference sequence). The CDR3 is 14 amino acids. V was trimmed by 5 bases and J by 5 bases, leaving 11 bases between them. Enrolment of Seattle patients took place during active infection, and they were followed longitudinally. Per the original methods: Amplification of reference gene primers was used by the study to estimate nucleated cell counts. Profiled with immunoSEQ multiplex PCR; TCRdb holds only in-frame clones, not every one. Clone size and the V and J calls come from that table; the DNA yielded D and trimming. The sample carries about 170,000 clones, around four fifths recorded once.

Sequencing was done on a sample of peripheral blood. The sequence was obtained from an elderly woman with COVID-19, enrolled during active disease. The rearrangement joins TRBV5-5 to TRBJ1-6; D perhaps matches TRBD1 (5 bases). The CDR3 DNA is TGTGCCAGCAGTCTTCGGGGGAATAATTCACCCCTCCACTTT. Amino acid sequence: CASSLRGNNSPLHF.